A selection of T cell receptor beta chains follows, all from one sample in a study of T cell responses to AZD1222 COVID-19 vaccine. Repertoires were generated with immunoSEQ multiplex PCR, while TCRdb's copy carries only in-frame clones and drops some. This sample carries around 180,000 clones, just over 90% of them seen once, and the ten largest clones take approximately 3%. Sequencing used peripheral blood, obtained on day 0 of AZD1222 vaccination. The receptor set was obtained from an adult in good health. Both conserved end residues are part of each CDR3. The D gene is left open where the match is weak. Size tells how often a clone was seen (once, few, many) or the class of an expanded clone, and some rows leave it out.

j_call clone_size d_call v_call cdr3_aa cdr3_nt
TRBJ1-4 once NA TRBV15 CATSRDRGSTNEKLFF TGTGCCACCAGCAGAGATCGGGGCAGCACTAATGAAAAACTGTTTTTT
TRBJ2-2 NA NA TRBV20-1 CSATVTGELFF TGCAGTGCTACAGTCACCGGGGAGCTGTTTTTT
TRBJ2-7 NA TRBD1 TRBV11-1 CASSLVGTGDGEQYF TGTGCCAGCAGCTTAGTTGGGACAGGGGACGGAGAGCAGTACTTC
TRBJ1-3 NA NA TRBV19 CASSGAGNTIYF TGTGCCAGTAGTGGTGCTGGAAACACCATATATTTT
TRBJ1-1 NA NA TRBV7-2 CASRRDTEAFF TGTGCCAGCAGGAGAGACACTGAAGCTTTCTTT
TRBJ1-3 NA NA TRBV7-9 CASSPPGRSGNTIYF TGTGCCAGCAGCCCTCCAGGGAGATCTGGAAACACCATATATTTT
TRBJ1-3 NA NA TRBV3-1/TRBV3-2 CASSPGTAGNTIYF TGTGCCAGCAGCCCCGGGACGGCTGGAAACACCATATATTTT
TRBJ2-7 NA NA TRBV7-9 CASSLVGREEQYF TGTGCCAGCAGCTTAGTCGGCAGGGAGGAGCAGTACTTC
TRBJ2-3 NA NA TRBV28 CASSVIGGAAEKDTQYF TGTGCCAGCAGCGTTATAGGGGGGGCTGCTGAGAAGGATACGCAGTATTTT
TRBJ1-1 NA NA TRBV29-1 CSVEDLRGAGTEAFF TGCAGCGTTGAAGATCTTAGGGGCGCGGGCACTGAAGCTTTCTTT
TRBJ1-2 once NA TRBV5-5 CASSRGVGGYTF TGTGCCAGCAGTCGGGGGGTTGGTGGCTACACCTTC
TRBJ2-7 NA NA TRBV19 CASSRTGTYEQYF TGTGCCAGTAGCCGCACAGGGACCTACGAGCAGTACTTC
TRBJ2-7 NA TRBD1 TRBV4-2 CASSQEEQGYEQYF TGTGCCAGCAGCCAAGAAGAACAGGGGTACGAGCAGTACTTC
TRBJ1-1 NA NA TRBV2 CASSEAGRTEAFF TGTGCCAGCAGTGAAGCGGGGAGGACTGAAGCTTTCTTT
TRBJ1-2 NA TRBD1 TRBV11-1 CASSFPGQDYGYTF TGTGCCAGCAGCTTTCCGGGACAGGACTATGGCTACACCTTC
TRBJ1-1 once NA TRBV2 CASRRTQGVPEAFF TGTGCCAGCAGGAGGACCCAGGGAGTCCCTGAAGCTTTCTTT
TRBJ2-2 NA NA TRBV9 CASSDLDFTGELFF TGTGCCAGCAGCGATTTGGACTTTACCGGGGAGCTGTTTTTT
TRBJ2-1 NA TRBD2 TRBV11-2 CASSLNGGASYNEQFF TGTGCCAGCAGCTTAAACGGGGGGGCGTCCTACAATGAGCAGTTCTTC
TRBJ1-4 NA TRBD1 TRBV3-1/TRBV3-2 CASSQDRTGFEKLFF TGTGCCAGCAGCCAAGATAGGACAGGGTTTGAAAAACTGTTTTTT
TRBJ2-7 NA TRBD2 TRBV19 CASSQTSGVSEQYF TGTGCCAGTAGTCAGACTAGCGGAGTCTCCGAGCAGTACTTC
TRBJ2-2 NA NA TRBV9 CASSVEQDTGELFF TGTGCCAGCAGCGTAGAACAGGACACCGGGGAGCTGTTTTTT
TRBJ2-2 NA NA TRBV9 CASSVEVTTGELFF TGTGCCAGCAGCGTAGAAGTTACCACCGGGGAGCTGTTTTTT
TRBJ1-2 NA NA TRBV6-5 CASMARVEGYTF TGTGCCAGCATGGCGCGGGTGGAAGGCTACACCTTC
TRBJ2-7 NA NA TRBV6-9 CASPTGISYEQYF TGTGCCAGCCCGACAGGTATCTCCTACGAGCAGTACTTC